This T cell receptor (beta chain) was sequenced in a study of Graves' ophthalmopathy and Graves' hyperthyroidism. The study, taken as a whole, reports: In blood, most expanded thyroid clonotypes above 0.001 frequency were also detected.

This clonotype occurred many times. Its antigen is still unknown. The TCR beta CDR3 regions underwent amplification from RNA transcripts. First-round RT-PCR used HTBI primers; second-round multiplex PCR followed. From the multiplex PCR reads, TCRdb called clonotypes with MiXCR, one entry per CDR3 protein. The repertoire includes 580,000 or so distinct CDR3 sequences, about 40% of them detected once, and around 4% sits in the top ten. V was cut by 3 bases and J by 4 bases, with 15 bases left in between. Looked up from germline, CDR1 is DFQATT and CDR2 is SNEGSKA (reference sequence). This CDR3 comprises 14 residues. Aged 18 to 65, hyperthyroidism patients had been newly diagnosed, with under 2 months' duration.

The chain is built from TRBV20-1 and TRBJ1-1, with a weak D call TRBD1 (5 bases). Sequencing input: peripheral blood or thyroid tissue (not recorded which). The receptor was derived from an adult man with Graves' hyperthyroidism. CDR3 amino acids: CSASLARVFTEAFF. Here the CDR3 DNA reads TGCAGTGCTAGCTTGGCCAGGGTCTTCACTGAAGCTTTCTTT.